The present T cell receptor beta chain was sequenced within a study of T cell responses to AZD1222 COVID-19 vaccine. Assay: immunoSEQ multiplex PCR; the TCRdb copy retains only in-frame clones and omits some. The sample has over 30,000 clones; just over 85% are singletons. V shed 6 bases, J shed 3 bases, and the junction held 8 bases outside the gene matches. The CDR3 extends over 14 amino acids. CDR1 and CDR2 (germline): MDHEN, SYDVKM. Study-level findings and limits: No day 14 peak samples; only post-peak repertoires were characterized. When two AZD1222 doses had been given, Spike-specific TCR breadth and depth rose. A reported finding is that nearly half of spike-specific TCRs target unmutated variant regions. Donors in the cohort were predominantly white British and more often female, and clonal diversity was possibly underestimated.

To note about this clone: Its antigen is still unknown.

The sample consisted of peripheral blood, taken 28 days after the second dose of the MenACWY control vaccine. V and J are TRBV28 and TRBJ2-7; the match to TRBD2 covers 7 bases. The sequence derives from an adult who received the MenACWY meningococcal vaccine as a control. CDR3 in DNA: TGTGCCAGCAGCAGAGGCGGGAGTAACTACGAGCAGTACTTC. It specifies CASSRGGSNYEQYF.